One and the same sample provided the 13 T cell receptor beta chains below, sequenced in a study of Graves' ophthalmopathy and Graves' hyperthyroidism. RNA served as the template for amplifying TCR beta CDR3 regions. An opening RT-PCR round employed HTBI primers and preceded a second-round multiplex PCR. MiXCR was run by TCRdb on the multiplex PCR reads, yielding one entry per CDR3 protein. The data hold almost 750,000 distinct CDR3 sequences, with around 40% observed a single time. Sequencing was done on a sample of peripheral blood. These receptor sequences come from an adult man with Graves' ophthalmopathy.

V is TRBV5-1 and J is TRBJ2-7; tentatively, D is TRBD1 (5 bases). Germline V gene sequence: CDR1 SGHRS, CDR2 YFSETQ. The CDR3 spans 15 residues. Trimming removed 4 bases from V and 7 bases from J, with 21 bases in between. CDR3 loop: CASSPNRNHLLEQYF. The CDR3 nucleotides read TGCGCCAGCAGCCCAAACAGGAACCACCTTTTAGAGCAGTACTTC.

This clonotype was recorded at least ten times. The chain couples TRBV24-1 to TRBJ2-7; 8 bases fit TRBD1. V lost 9 bases and J lost 4; bases outside the gene matches: 13. CDR1 and CDR2 (germline): KGHDR, SFDVKD. The CDR3 runs to 15 residues. DNA of the CDR3: TGTGCCACCTCATCCTCCAGGACAGGGAATTACGAGCAGTACTTC. This gives the protein CATSSSRTGNYEQYF.

Concerning this clonotype itself: A much larger clone sits a single nucleotide away, making a read error possible. The chain employs TRBV27 and TRBJ2-7, with D possibly TRBD2 on 6 matching bases. Germline V gene lookup returns CDR1 MNHEY and CDR2 SMNVEV (reference sequence). There are 15 residues in the CDR3. DNA for the CDR3: TGTGCCAGCAGCGTAGGAGGGGCGGGAAACTACGGGCAGTACTTC. It is translated as CASSVGGAGNYGQYF.

This clonotype was seen only a few times. The rearrangement links TRBV6-2 or TRBV6-3 to TRBJ1-2; D might be TRBD1 (6 bases). The V gene's germline CDR1 is MNHEY and CDR2 SVGEGT. The CDR3 is made up of 14 amino acids. V shed 6 bases and J shed 8 bases, with 19 bases lying between them. The CDR3 reads CASSVSGTPVGYTF. The CDR3 coding sequence is TGTGCCAGCAGCGTCTCCGGGACACCCGTGGGCTACACCTTC.

This clonotype was recorded at least ten times. The CDR3 DNA sequence: TGTGCCAGCCGGACCGTAGCGGAGACAGATGGCTACACCTTC. It yields the protein CASRTVAETDGYTF. This chain joins TRBV6-5 and TRBJ1-2, with D tentatively TRBD1 (5 bases). V lost 8 bases and J 6 bases, leaving 19 bases between the germline ends. The germline V gene encodes CDR1 MNHEY and CDR2 SVGAGI. The CDR3 runs 14 residues.

J is TRBJ1-4 and V is TRBV19; D uncertain. This CDR3 region has 17 residues. Per the germline V gene, CDR1 is LNHDA and CDR2 is SQIVND (reference sequence). Trimming removed 6 bases from V and 0 bases from J, with 17 bases in between. This CDR3 is CASRIGPGIATNEKLFF. The CDR3 DNA reads TGTGCCAGTAGGATCGGACCGGGGATTGCAACTAATGAAAAACTGTTTTTT.

This clonotype was found once. The CDR3 ends on some other residue instead of the conserved phenylalanine or tryptophan, so this is likely a read error. The chain links TRBV10-3 to TRBJ1-1; TRBD1 aligns across 7 bases. The CDR3 runs 16 residues. Looked up from germline, CDR1 is ENHRY and CDR2 is SYGVKD. The CDR3 DNA follows: TGTGCCAGCAGTGTTGCCCCCTCGACAGGGAACGCTGAAGCTTTCCTT. It codes for CASSVAPSTGNAEAFL.

The rearrangement uses TRBV11-2 and TRBJ2-2; weak D call: TRBD2 (6 bases). The CDR3 loop spans 11 amino acids. The germline CDR1 and CDR2 sequences are SGHAT and FQNNGV. Between the trimmed V and J ends, which lost 6 bases and 10 bases, there was a span of 9 bases. The CDR3 here is CASRGREELFF. The CDR3 DNA is TGTGCCAGCAGGGGGCGGGAGGAGCTGTTTTTT. Based on the CDR3 plus reference TRBV11-2 and TRBJ2-2, the full variable domain is EAGVAQSPRYKIIEKRQSVAFWCNPISGHATLYWYQQILGQGPKLLIQFQNNGVVDDSQLPKDRFSAERLKGVDSTLKIQPAKLEDSAVYLCASRGREELFFGEGSRLTVL.

This clonotype was observed a handful of times. V and J are TRBV5-5 and TRBJ1-4; D is unclear. The germline V and J ends were trimmed by 1 base and 0 bases, with 10 bases remaining between them. This CDR3 is built from 16 residues. CDR1 and CDR2 from the germline V gene are SGHKS and YYEKEE (reference sequence). The CDR3 sequence: CASSLRAGTTNEKLFF. The CDR3 DNA follows: TGTGCCAGCAGCTTGAGGGCAGGAACAACTAATGAAAAACTGTTTTTT.

The rearrangement links TRBV15 to TRBJ2-7; D possibly matches TRBD1 or TRBD2 (5 bases each). The germline V gene encodes CDR1 LNHNV and CDR2 YYDKDF (reference sequence). The germline V and J ends were trimmed by 2 bases and 2 bases, with 13 bases remaining between them. This CDR3 has 15 residues. CDR3 loop: CATSRKGSGPYEQYF. CDR3 DNA sequence: TGTGCCACCAGCAGAAAGGGATCGGGACCCTACGAGCAGTACTTC. Based on the CDR3 plus reference TRBV15 and TRBJ2-7, the full variable domain is DAMVIQNPRYQVTQFGKPVTLSCSQTLNHNVMYWYQQKSSQAPKLLFHYYDKDFNNEADTPDNFQSRRPNTSFCFLDIRSPGLGDTAMYLCATSRKGSGPYEQYFGPGTRLTVT.

This clonotype showed up many times. J is TRBJ1-1 and V is TRBV15; a weak D match, TRBD1 (5 bases). CDR3 size: 12 residues. Germline CDR1 LNHNV, CDR2 YYDKDF (reference sequence). The V end was cut by 2 bases, the J end by 7 bases, with 8 bases between. The CDR3 spells CATSRPGIEAFF. In nucleotides, the CDR3 is TGTGCCACCAGCAGACCAGGGATTGAAGCTTTCTTT.

Details on this clonotype: A read error is possible here, since a much larger clone lies one base away. The chain links TRBV15 to TRBJ2-7; D gene uncertain. Germline V CDR1 and CDR2: LNHNV, YYDKDF (reference sequence). The V gene lost 2 bases and the J gene lost 1 base, with 12 bases spanning the gap. The CDR3 is made up of 15 amino acids. CDR3 nucleotides: TGTGCCACCAGCAGAAGTGGGATAGGTTCCTACGAGCAGTACTTC. It codes for CATSRSGIGSYEQYF.

Notes on this clonotype: A read error may be the cause here, since a much bigger clone is one base away. The genes are TRBV29-1 and TRBJ2-6; perhaps TRBD1 as D (5 bases). Per the germline V gene, CDR1 is SQVTM and CDR2 is ANQGSEA. The CDR3 loop spans 15 amino acids. The chain's CDR3 is CSVEDPVSGATVLTF. The CDR3 coding sequence is TGCAGCGTTGAAGATCCGGTCTCTGGGGCCACCGTCCTGACTTTC.